A single sample gave rise to the 26 T cell receptor beta chains below, sequenced in a study of shared clonotypes between healthy human individuals. Sequenced by immunoSEQ multiplex PCR; TCRdb stores in-frame clones only, minus some. The repertoire holds over 800,000 clones, with 80% to 95% as singletons. CD45RO-negative cells were positively selected for CCR7, leaving out terminally differentiated effector memory CD45RA+ cells. Material: naive CD8+ T cells sorted from blood. Receptors were obtained from a man aged 30 to 39 in good health.

The rearrangement joins TRBV28 to TRBJ1-1; no clear D. CDR3 size: 13 residues. V was trimmed by 3 bases and J by 4 bases, leaving 9 bases between them. Germline lookup yields CDR1 MDHEN and CDR2 SYDVKM. The DNA for the CDR3 is TGTGCCAGCAGTTTTGAAGGGTTCACTGAAGCTTTCTTT. Translation gives CASSFEGFTEAFF.

This clone was counted a single time. The gene calls are TRBV7-9 and TRBJ1-1; no clear D. Trimming left V 4 bases short and J 6 bases short, with 24 bases between. The CDR3 has 17 amino acids. From germline, CDR1 is SEHNR and CDR2 FQNEAQ (reference sequence). CDR3 amino acids: CASSSVSVGPLEAEAFF. The CDR3 DNA reads as TGTGCCAGCAGCTCGGTTTCAGTCGGCCCCTTGGAGGCTGAAGCTTTCTTT.

The chain is built from TRBV11-2 and TRBJ2-7, with TRBD1 identical over 7 bases. V trimming: 6 bases; J trimming: 5 bases; junction bases outside the gene matches: 13. The CDR3 is 15 amino acids. Germline V gene sequence: CDR1 SGHAT, CDR2 FQNNGV. CDR3 sequence reads: CASSLQGVSGNEQYF. Written as DNA, the CDR3 is TGTGCCAGCAGTCTCCAGGGGGTCTCGGGAAACGAGCAGTACTTC.

V gene TRBV20-1 combines with J gene TRBJ2-3; the D is unclear. Germline loops: CDR1 DFQATT, CDR2 SNEGSKA (reference sequence). V lost 6 bases to trimming and J lost 0 bases, with 4 bases between them. The CDR3 length is 11 residues. CDR3 bases: TGCAGTGCGCGAAGCACAGATACGCAGTATTTT. This sequence encodes CSARSTDTQYF.

The chain recombines TRBV19 with TRBJ2-2; 13 bases map to TRBD2. CDR1 and CDR2 from the germline V gene are LNHDA and SQIVND (reference sequence). V dropped 11 bases and J dropped 2; count of bases not matched to a gene: 8. The CDR3 totals 16 residues. This chain's CDR3 is CALPGLAGKNTGELFF. The CDR3 DNA reads as TGTGCCCTTCCGGGACTAGCGGGAAAAAACACCGGGGAGCTGTTTTTT. The variable domain in full, with the rest retrieved from reference TRBV19 and TRBJ2-2, is DGGITQSPKYLFRKEGQNVTLSCEQNLNHDAMYWYRQDPGQGLRLIYYSQIVNDFQKGDIAEGYSVSREKKESFPLTVTSAQKNPTAFYLCALPGLAGKNTGELFFGEGSRLTVL.

The genes are TRBV6-5 and TRBJ1-1; D uncertain. The CDR3 is made up of 15 amino acids. V lost 4 bases and J lost 1, with 13 bases in between. Germline V lookup: CDR1 MNHEY, CDR2 SVGAGI. CDR3 region: CASSSLYEANTEAFF. CDR3 coding DNA: TGTGCCAGCAGTTCCCTATACGAGGCGAACACTGAAGCTTTCTTT.

The chain is built from TRBV25-1 and TRBJ1-5; D is unclear. The V and J ends lost 4 bases and 4 bases respectively, with 11 bases between them. The CDR3 is 14 amino acids. Germline values: CDR1 MGHDK, CDR2 SYGVNS. The chain's CDR3 is CASSVKGMNQPQHF. The CDR3 bases are TGTGCCAGCAGTGTGAAGGGAATGAATCAGCCCCAGCATTTT.

The chain employs TRBV5-6 and TRBJ2-1; D uncertain. V lost 0 bases to trimming and J lost 5 bases, with 6 bases between them. The CDR3 runs 13 residues. In germline, CDR1 is SGHDT, CDR2 YYEEEE. As DNA, the CDR3 is TGTGCCAGCAGCTTGGCCTATAACAATGAGCAGTTCTTC. This translates into CASSLAYNNEQFF.

The rearrangement joins TRBV6-5 to TRBJ2-7; 9 bases fit TRBD1. The V gene's germline CDR1 is MNHEY and CDR2 SVGAGI. The length of the CDR3 is 14 residues. Trimming took 8 bases from V and 3 from J; bases not matched to a gene: 8. CDR3 coding DNA: TGTGCCAGCCGCTCAGGGACAGGGATCTACGAGCAGTACTTC. It translates to CASRSGTGIYEQYF.

CDR3 sequence: CAAGVRSYEQYF. CDR3 bases: TGTGCCGCAGGGGTAAGGTCCTACGAGCAGTACTTC. The rearrangement links TRBV6-5 to TRBJ2-7; perhaps TRBD1 as D (6 bases). CDR3 length: 12 residues. V was clipped by 11 bases and J by 1 base, with 12 bases between them. Germline assignment: CDR1 MNHEY and CDR2 SVGAGI.

The rearrangement joins TRBV9 to TRBJ2-2; D gene unclear. Germline V gene data show CDR1 as SGDLS and CDR2 as YYNGEE. The V gene lost 3 bases and the J gene lost 3 bases, with 6 bases spanning the gap. The CDR3 is 13 amino acids. In DNA, the CDR3 is TGTGCCAGCAGCGACTCCTACACCGGGGAGCTGTTTTTT. Protein sequence: CASSDSYTGELFF.

The genes are TRBV4-1 and TRBJ1-2, with TRBD1 as a possible D gene (6 bases). The CDR3 is 15 residues long. Per germline, CDR1 MGHRA and CDR2 YSYEKL. Trimming shortened V by 3 bases and J by 4 bases, and 15 bases separated the two germline ends. The CDR3 bases are TGCGCCAGCAGCCACAGTAGGGGGGAGTTCTATGGCTACACCTTC. Its translation is CASSHSRGEFYGYTF.

This clone was seen a few times. The same CDR3 can be traced to other DNA sequences in this sample. The chain recombines TRBV7-9 with TRBJ1-5; D is ambiguous. Germline CDR1 SEHNR, CDR2 FQNEAQ (reference sequence). Trimming took 1 base from V and 4 from J, leaving 2 bases between them. The CDR3 length is 12 residues. The CDR3 DNA sequence: TGTGCCAGCAGCTTAGAAAATCAGCCCCAGCATTTT. Translated: CASSLENQPQHF. Filled out from reference TRBV7-9 and TRBJ1-5, the complete variable domain reads DTGVSQNPRHKITKRGQNVTFRCDPISEHNRLYWYRQTLGQGPEFLTYFQNEAQLEKSRLLSDRFSAERPKGSFSTLEIQRTEQGDSAMYLCASSLENQPQHFGDGTRLSIL.

The chain uses TRBV6-5 and TRBJ1-1; D possibly corresponds to TRBD1 (5 bases). Trimming pared 6 bases from V and 2 bases from J, leaving 13 bases between. The CDR3 runs 14 residues. Germline-derived CDR1 and CDR2 are MNHEY and SVGAGI. CDR3 in amino acids: CASSLQEINTEAFF. In DNA form, the CDR3 reads TGTGCCAGCAGCTTACAGGAGATTAACACTGAAGCTTTCTTT.

The chain links TRBV7-9 to TRBJ2-7, with 11 bases fitting TRBD2. CDR1 is SEHNR, CDR2 FQNEAQ, per germline (reference sequence). With 1 base clipped from V and 1 base from J, the junction kept 12 bases outside the gene matches. This CDR3 contains 19 residues. DNA of the CDR3: TGTGCCAGCAGCTTAGGAGCAGGACCCGGGACTAGCGGATCCTACGAGCAGTACTTC. Amino acids: CASSLGAGPGTSGSYEQYF.

The rearrangement uses TRBV10-2 and TRBJ1-3; the D is unclear. V was cut by 3 bases and J by 4 bases, with 7 bases left in between. CDR3 length equals 13 residues. Germline V gene data show CDR1 as WSHSY and CDR2 as SAAADI. The CDR3, as DNA: TGCGCCAGCAGTGACCTCCTGGGAAACACCATATATTTT. Amino acids: CASSDLLGNTIYF.

A remark on this clone: This specimen includes other DNA sequences encoding the same CDR3. This chain connects TRBV11-2 to TRBJ2-7, with D perhaps TRBD1 or TRBD2 (5 bases each). Looked up from germline, CDR1 is SGHAT and CDR2 is FQNNGV. Trimming pared 4 bases from V and 0 bases from J, leaving 7 bases between. The length of the CDR3 is 13 residues. The CDR3 loop reads CASSSGTSYEQYF. The DNA of the CDR3 is TGTGCCAGCAGCTCAGGGACCTCCTACGAGCAGTACTTC.

The chain couples TRBV27 to TRBJ2-7; 9 bases line up with TRBD2. Unmatched junction bases numbered 16, after V lost 4 bases and J lost 6 bases. Germline CDR1 and CDR2: MNHEY and SMNVEV (reference sequence). CDR3 length equals 17 residues. The CDR3 is CASSSLTSGTSLSEQYF. CDR3 bases: TGTGCCAGCAGTTCCCTCACCTCTGGGACTAGCCTCAGCGAGCAGTACTTC.

The chain's CDR3 is CASSSKSSGAPHNEQFF. Written as DNA, the CDR3 is TGTGCCAGCAGCTCCAAGAGTAGCGGGGCTCCCCACAATGAGCAGTTCTTC. V is TRBV11-2 and J is TRBJ2-1; 8 bases agree with TRBD2. V lost 4 bases, J lost 5 bases, and 13 bases stayed unmatched. There are 17 residues in the CDR3. Germline assignment: CDR1 SGHAT and CDR2 FQNNGV.

To note about this clone: An end of the junction differs from the germline gene, which may be a read error. The CDR3 DNA reads TGTGCCAGCAGCCTAGCGGGAGAGAATTACGAGCAGTACTTC. It translates to CASSLAGENYEQYF. V usage is TRBV7-6 and J usage is TRBJ2-7; 10 bases match TRBD2. Germline CDR1 reads SGHVS; CDR2 reads FNYEAQ. This CDR3 contains 14 residues.

J is TRBJ2-1 and V is TRBV4-1; TRBD1 matches at 10 bases. The length of the CDR3 is 19 residues. Looked up from germline, CDR1 is MGHRA and CDR2 is YSYEKL. Trimming at V came to 1 base and at J to 7 bases, leaving 16 bases not matched to a gene. In DNA form, the CDR3 reads TGCGCCAGCAGCCAAGGGGTAGGGGACAGGGGACACCTAGGGAATGAGCAGTTCTTC. Protein product: CASSQGVGDRGHLGNEQFF.

This clone was observed a handful of times. It differs at one base from a far larger clone, so likely a read error. Other DNA sequences in the same sample also yield this CDR3. This CDR3 reads CASSFNYGYTF. The CDR3 bases are TGTGCCAGCAGCTTTAACTATGGCTACACCTTC. The chain is built from TRBV28 and TRBJ1-2; D is ambiguous. The CDR3 is 11 residues long. The germline V gene encodes CDR1 MDHEN and CDR2 SYDVKM. The V end lost 6 bases, the J end lost 1 base, and 3 bases lay between the germline ends.

CDR3 coding DNA: TGTGCCAGCAGTCCCCTGGGGGAGGGCCTGGAGACCCAGTACTTC. Translating gives CASSPLGEGLETQYF. V is TRBV27 and J is TRBJ2-5, with 7 bases lining up with TRBD2. CDR1 MNHEY and CDR2 SMNVEV come from the germline V gene (reference sequence). This CDR3 contains 15 residues. Losses at the gene ends were 5 bases for V and 5 bases for J; bases not matched to a gene: 11.

V is TRBV4-1 and J is TRBJ1-5, with 8 bases lining up with TRBD1. Germline V lookup: CDR1 MGHRA, CDR2 YSYEKL. V shed 1 base and J 1 base; nucleotides not matched to a gene: 6. The CDR3 covers 17 residues. The CDR3 bases are TGCGCCAGCAGCCAAGGAGGGACAGGATCGAGCAATCAGCCCCAGCATTTT. Amino acid sequence: CASSQGGTGSSNQPQHF.

This clone has a single count. V and J are TRBV9 and TRBJ1-1; D is undetermined. The CDR3 is made up of 14 amino acids. Germline CDR1 SGDLS, CDR2 YYNGEE. V gave up 10 bases and J gave up 0 bases, with 16 bases separating them. CDR3 bases: TGTGCCGTGGTAAAAGGCCCTATGAACACTGAAGCTTTCTTT. It translates to CAVVKGPMNTEAFF.

The chain has TRBV27 and TRBJ1-5; D not certain. Germline assignment: CDR1 MNHEY and CDR2 SMNVEV (reference sequence). The CDR3 is 14 amino acids. V dropped 7 bases and J dropped 0 bases, with 10 bases sitting between them. The CDR3 coding sequence is TGTGCCAGCAAGGAGCCTTATAGCAATCAGCCCCAGCATTTT. Protein: CASKEPYSNQPQHF.